This T cell receptor (beta chain) came from a study of shared clonotypes between healthy human individuals (dated by TCRdb to 2018 to 2021). A note on the overall study: The cohort included a few men and two women between 18 and 49 years of age. Different laboratories and diverse techniques were used to prepare libraries and sequence TCR repertoires, to increase sequencing depth and limit assay-specific biases. Per donor, leukapheresis produced somewhere between about 0.94 and 9 billion PBMCs. Per donor, three plates each were used for CD4 naive and CD4 memory, two for CD8 naive, and one for CD8 memory. To estimate repertoire size and how much clonotypes are shared between individuals, the study performed deep sequencing of blood TCR repertoires from roughly five healthy adults.

Of note for this clone: This clone's antigen is unknown. Per-base qualities were not stored, and no clone one base away is much larger.

Healthy HIV-negative adults with no recently reported acute infections or vaccinations were included as donors. All donors were Caucasian adults living in Nashville, Tennessee, USA. Magnetic negative selection was used to enrich CD4+ T cells, after which naive cells were positively selected on CD45RA and the negative fraction became the memory subset. Blood was obtained by leukapheresis, after which PBMCs were separated by Ficoll-Histopaque density gradient centrifugation and cryopreserved in liquid nitrogen vapor phase. Analytical flow cytometry was used to check the purity and quantity of each magnetically sorted T cell population. Each sorted fraction had its genomic DNA isolated and then quantified by UV absorbance on a Nanodrop 2000c. What the research found in general, with its limitations: Larger estimated clonotype richness was generally found for naive subsets than for memory subsets. The genetic and exposure-history diversity represented was limited by the small number of donors. Clonotypes shared by all four sorted-subset donors showed higher generation probabilities than non-shared clonotypes. Across a few donors, roughly 5.4% of naive CD4, approximately 3.6% of naive CD8, approximately 2.5% of memory CD4, and about 0.4% of memory CD8 clonotypes were shared. Based on pairwise subsampling, the degree of clonotype sharing among donors was expected to be affected by sequencing depth. Sampling was restricted to blood, and TCR repertoires in tissue are likely to differ from TCR repertoires in blood. Rarefaction of sorted-subset datasets indicated incomplete sequencing despite the large sequencing depth.

The CDR3 has 14 amino acids, counting the end cysteine and phenylalanine. Just CDR3 DNA is preserved here, 42 bases in frame from base 1. V gives up 6 bases and J gives up 1 base, and the segment between their germline ends measures 12 bases. Reading the germline V gene (reference sequence) gives CDR1 LNHDA and CDR2 SQIVND. Using the deep immunoSEQ assay, TCR CDR3 regions were amplified from genomic DNA by multiplex PCR. Extracted genomic DNA from each cell subset was distributed evenly across all wells of several immunoSEQ 96-well plates, and each plate was treated as a replicate. For sorted subsets, approximately 200 ng of genomic DNA, equivalent to some 33,000 T cell genomes, went into each replicate PCR. Purified libraries were quantified with a Qubit 3.0 fluorometer, sized on a Bioanalyzer 2100, and re-quantified with the KAPA Library Quantification kit. Every immunoSEQ 96-well plate was sequenced on a separate single-read 150-cycle Illumina NextSeq 550 flow cell. Processing in the source paper ran as follows. Because only junctional sequences without quality scores were contained in the immunoSEQ output, filtering matching that applied to full-length reads could not be performed. To assign V/J genes and CDR3, sequences were annotated against IMGT germline references using PyIR, a Python wrapper for IgBLAST v1.9. Reads were filtered out if the reads had weak V/J assignments (E-value above 1e-6), no CDR3, stop codons, out-of-frame junctions, or ambiguous translated residues. V3J clonotypes were defined as sequences sharing an identical inferred V gene, J gene, and CDR3 amino acid sequence. The percentage overlap between two repertoires was calculated by dividing the number of shared unique clonotypes by the size of the smaller repertoire. RTK rarefaction, the Chao1 estimator, and Recon v2.1 estimates of unobserved clonotypes were used to assess repertoire richness. Generation probabilities for all TCRbeta clonotypes obtained by the gDNA method from several donors were computed using OLGA. In TCRdb, the immuneACCESS table is reduced to in-frame sequences with V and J assigned. These tables do not hold every clone; where another copy was compared, an unresolved V gene accounts for under half, and the others remain unexplained. The DNA gave D and trimming, while V, J and clone size come from that table. In this sample the table shows about 600,000 clones, around 97% of which occur a single time. 0.045% to 0.06% of the sample goes to the ten largest clones.

Sequencing used naive CD4+ T cells sorted from blood. In the paper's terms, the cell subset or site label means: CD45RA+ positively selected. The chain was built from TRBV19 and TRBJ1-2; the D gene is possibly TRBD1, with 5 bases matching. The receptor's source is a woman aged 25 to 39 in good health. The CDR3 sequence is CASRSGQYNYGYTF. Read as DNA, the sequence is TGTGCCAGTAGGAGCGGACAATATAACTATGGCTACACCTTC.